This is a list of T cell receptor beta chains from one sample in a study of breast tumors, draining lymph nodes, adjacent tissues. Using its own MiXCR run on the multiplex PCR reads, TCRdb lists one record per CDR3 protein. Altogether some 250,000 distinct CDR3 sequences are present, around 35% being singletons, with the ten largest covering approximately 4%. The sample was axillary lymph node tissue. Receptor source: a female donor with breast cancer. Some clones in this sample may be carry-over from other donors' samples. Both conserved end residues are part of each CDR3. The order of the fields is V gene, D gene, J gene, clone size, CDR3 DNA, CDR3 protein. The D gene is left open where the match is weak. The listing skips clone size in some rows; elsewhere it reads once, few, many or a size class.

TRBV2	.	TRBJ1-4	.	TGTGCCAGCAGTGAACGGGGGAGGGCAACTAATGAAAAACTGTTTTTT	CASSERGRATNEKLFF
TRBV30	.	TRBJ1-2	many	TGTGCCTGGAGTGTACTTTTCGGGGGAAGAACCTTC	CAWSVLFGGRTF
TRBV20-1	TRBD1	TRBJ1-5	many	TGCAGTGCTAGGGCAGGGGGGTGGGATCAGCCCCAGCATTTT	CSARAGGWDQPQHF
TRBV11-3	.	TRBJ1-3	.	TGTGCCAGCACCCTAAGGAGTCAGAAACACTCTGGAAACACCATATATTTT	CASTLRSQKHSGNTIYF
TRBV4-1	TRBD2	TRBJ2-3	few	TGCGCCAGCAGCCAAGTATACGGGGGGGCCGACACAGATACGCAGTATTTT	CASSQVYGGADTDTQYF
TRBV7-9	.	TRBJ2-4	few	TGTGCCAGCAGCCCGGACTGGACTAAAGCCAAAAACATTCAGTACTTC	CASSPDWTKAKNIQYF
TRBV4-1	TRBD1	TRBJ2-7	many	TGCGCCAGCAGCCAACCGGGACAGGGCCTTTACGAGCAGTACTTC	CASSQPGQGLYEQYF
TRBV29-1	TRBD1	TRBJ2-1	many	TGCAGCGGCAGGGACAGGCCCTACAATGAGCAGTTCTTC	CSGRDRPYNEQFF
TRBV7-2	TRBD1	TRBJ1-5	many	TGTGCCAGCAGCTTATCGACAGGGCTCCGGCAGCCCCAGCATTTT	CASSLSTGLRQPQHF
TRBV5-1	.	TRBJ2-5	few	TGCGCCAGCAGCTTGGTCTCCCGGAACCACGAGACCCAGTACTTC	CASSLVSRNHETQYF
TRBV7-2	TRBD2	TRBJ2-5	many	TGTGCCAGCAGCGTACTAGCGGGGGGGCCCGGGTTGGGGACCCAGTACTTC	CASSVLAGGPGLGTQYF
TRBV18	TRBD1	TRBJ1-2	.	TGTGCCAGCTCACCACGGGACAGGCCATCCAACTATGGCTACACCTTC	CASSPRDRPSNYGYTF
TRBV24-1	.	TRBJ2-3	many	TGTGCCACCAGTGATTTGAAGGCAGAGAGCACAGATACGCAGTATTTT	CATSDLKAESTDTQYF
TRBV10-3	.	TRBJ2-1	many	TGTGCCACTGGCGCGCCCTACAATGAGCAGTTCTTC	CATGAPYNEQFF
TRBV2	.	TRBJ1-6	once	TGTGCCAGCAGTCAGCGGGGTTCACCCCTCCACTTT	CASSQRGSPLHF
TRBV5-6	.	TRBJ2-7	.	TGTGCCAGCAGCTTACAGGGCCCGGGGATATACGAGCAGTACTTC	CASSLQGPGIYEQYF
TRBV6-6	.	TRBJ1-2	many	TGTGCCAGCAGAAATACAGGGTCGAGGGCTGGCTACACCTTC	CASRNTGSRAGYTF
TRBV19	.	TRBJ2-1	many	TGTGCCAGTTCCCGGTCGGGGAGCTCCTACAATGAGCAGTTCTTC	CASSRSGSSYNEQFF
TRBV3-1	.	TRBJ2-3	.	TGTGCCAGCAGGTCGGGACGGGGCACAGATACGCAGTATTTT	CASRSGRGTDTQYF
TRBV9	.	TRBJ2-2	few	TGTGCCAGCAGCCTGAAGGGGGGGGGCACCGGGGAGCTGTTTTTT	CASSLKGGGTGELFF
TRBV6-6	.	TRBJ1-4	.	TGTGCCAGCAGCGCAGGCTCCTACAATGAAAAACTGTTTTTT	CASSAGSYNEKLFF
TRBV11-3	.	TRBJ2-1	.	TGTGCCAGCAGCTTAGGGGCTAGCGACAATGAGCAGTTCTTC	CASSLGASDNEQFF
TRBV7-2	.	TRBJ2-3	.	TGTGCCAGCAGCGTCGGGCCAGGGACAGATACGCAGTATTTT	CASSVGPGTDTQYF
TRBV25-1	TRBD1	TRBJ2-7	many	TGTGCCAGCGGACAGGGGGCCTACGAGCAGTACTTC	CASGQGAYEQYF
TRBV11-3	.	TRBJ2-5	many	TGTGCCAGCAGCCAGAGTGGGTACCAAGAGACCCAGCACTTC	CASSQSGYQETQHF
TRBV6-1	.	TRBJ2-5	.	TGTGCCAGCAGGAAAACAGGGCAAGAGACCCAGTACTTC	CASRKTGQETQYF
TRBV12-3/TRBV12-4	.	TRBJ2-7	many	TGTGCCAGCAGTTTATATTTCGGTTACGAGCAGTACTTC	CASSLYFGYEQYF
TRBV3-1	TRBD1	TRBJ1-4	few	TGTGCCAGCAGCATGGGACAGACGGGTGAAAAACTGTTTTTT	CASSMGQTGEKLFF
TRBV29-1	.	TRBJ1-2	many	TGCAGCGTTGAAGGCCTAATAGGGACGGACTATGGCTACACCTTC	CSVEGLIGTDYGYTF
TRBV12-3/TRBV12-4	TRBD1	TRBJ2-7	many	TGTGCCAGCAGTTTACAGGGGGCTAATTACGAGCAGTACTTC	CASSLQGANYEQYF
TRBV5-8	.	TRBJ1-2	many	TGTGCCAGCAGCTCCGGGACTCAACTCTCTAACTATGGCTACACCTTC	CASSSGTQLSNYGYTF
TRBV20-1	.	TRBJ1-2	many	TGCAGTGCTAGGGCCCTAGACAGCCACTATGGCTACACCTTC	CSARALDSHYGYTF
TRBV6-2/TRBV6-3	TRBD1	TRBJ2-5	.	TGTGCCAGCACCCAAAGACAGGGGGACCAGTACTTC	CASTQRQGDQYF
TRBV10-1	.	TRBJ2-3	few	TGCGCCAGCAGTGCTCTTACTAGCACAGATACGCAGTATTTT	CASSALTSTDTQYF
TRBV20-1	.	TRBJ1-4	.	TGCAGTGCTTCCGAGACTAGCGGGGGCGAAAAACTGTTTTTT	CSASETSGGEKLFF
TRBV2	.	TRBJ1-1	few	TGTGCCAGCAGGGAGAACACTGAAGCTTTCTTT	CASRENTEAFF